The text below deals with one TCR beta chain. The protocol was immunoSEQ multiplex PCR, while the TCRdb copy is restricted to in-frame clones and leaves out a portion. The repertoire holds 200,000 to 250,000 clones, with approximately 83% as singletons. These data belong to a study of blood T cell repertoires in COVID-19. Study information: T cells, B-cell-depleted T cells, or PBMCs provided the cDNA or gDNA that served as material.

The sequenced sample was peripheral blood. The TCR was taken from a woman aged 25 to 39 who had recovered from COVID-19.

The CDR3 region is CASSFGGDNEQFF. CDR3 DNA sequence: TGTGCCAGCAGTTTCGGGGGGGACAATGAGCAGTTCTTC. This chain links TRBV27 with TRBJ2-1; 8 bases agree with TRBD2. V trimming: 3 bases; J trimming: 5 bases; junction bases outside the gene matches: 0. Germline values: CDR1 MNHEY, CDR2 SMNVEV (reference sequence). The CDR3 loop spans 13 amino acids.